This TCR beta chain was identified during a study of regulatory T cells in long-lasting Graves disease. iRepertoire HTBI primers and Arm-PCR of CDR3 regions built TCR beta libraries. MiXCR, run by TCRdb on the multiplex PCR reads, gives a single entry per CDR3 protein. The repertoire holds 350,000 to 550,000 distinct CDR3 sequences, with 15% as singletons. Time point reported: newly diagnosed GD, antithyroid drugs for less than 3 months. Isolated PBMC RNA provided the starting material for the TCR library. J was trimmed by 6 bases and V by 0 bases; bases with no gene match: 6. CDR1 is SGHKS, CDR2 YYEKEE, per germline (reference sequence). The CDR3 extends over 14 amino acids. This clonotype has more than one count but fewer than ten. The final CDR3 position lacks the conserved phenylalanine or tryptophan, pointing to a likely read error. The sample was also reused in another study, on T cells in Graves' hyperthyroidism and ophthalmopathy.

This material consisted of peripheral blood mononuclear cells (PBMCs), taken at new diagnosis, from a patient treated with antithyroid drugs. This TCR derives from a woman in her twenties or thirties with Graves disease. The rearrangement joins TRBV5-5 to TRBJ2-7; the match to TRBD1 covers 7 bases. The chain's CDR3 is CASSLGGGPGEQYL. The CDR3 nucleotides are TGTGCCAGCAGCTTGGGAGGGGGCCCCGGCGAGCAGTACCTC.